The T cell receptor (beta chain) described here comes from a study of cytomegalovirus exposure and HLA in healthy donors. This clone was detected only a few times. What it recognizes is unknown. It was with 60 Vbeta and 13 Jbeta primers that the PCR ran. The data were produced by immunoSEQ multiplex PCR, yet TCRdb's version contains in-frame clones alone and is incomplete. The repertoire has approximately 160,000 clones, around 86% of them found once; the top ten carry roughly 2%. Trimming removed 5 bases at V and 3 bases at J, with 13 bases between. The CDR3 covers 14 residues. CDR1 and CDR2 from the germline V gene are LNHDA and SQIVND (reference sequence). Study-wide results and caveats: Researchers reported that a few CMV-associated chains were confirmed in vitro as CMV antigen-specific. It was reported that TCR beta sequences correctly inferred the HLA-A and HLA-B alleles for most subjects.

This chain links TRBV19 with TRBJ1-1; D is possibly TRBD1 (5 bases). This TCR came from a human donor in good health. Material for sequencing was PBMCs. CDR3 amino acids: CASSPWEGYTEAFF. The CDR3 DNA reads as TGTGCCAGTAGTCCCTGGGAGGGGTACACTGAAGCTTTCTTT.